This section outlines one T cell receptor (beta chain) sequence together with its context. Its target antigen remains unknown. The input lacks base qualities; no much larger clone sits a single base away. The data belong to a study of blood T cell repertoires in COVID-19 (dated by TCRdb to 2018 to 2020). In the study overall: Samples from collaborators originated in the United States, Italy and Spain and spanned both the acute and convalescent phases of COVID-19. The material from the prospective study consisted of cDNA or gDNA derived from T cells, B-cell-depleted T cells, or PBMCs. The dataset comprised deeply sampled blood TCRbeta repertoires from subjects exposed to, actively infected with, or recovered from COVID-19. The repertoires were released in a freely available public database meant as a resource for research on the immune response to SARS-CoV-2. Samples were obtained from the ongoing ImmuneRACE study (first 160 participants) and from about 1,300 subjects provided by 6 global collaborators. A de-identified subject ID, COVID-19 status, age in years and sex were almost always included in the sample metadata. Where available, HLA class I and class II types were taken from metadata supplied by the sample provider and were not determined by assay-based typing. Here is what the overall study found, with its caveats: The amount of clinical and demographic metadata varied by source and participant and was provided uncurated.

The germline V gene specifies KGHDR as CDR1 and SFDVKD as CDR2. V is clipped by 5 bases and J by 4 bases, and the sequence between their germline boundaries is 10 bases long. From cysteine to phenylalanine, the CDR3 is 14 amino acids long. The entry retains the CDR3 DNA only, 42 bases that are in frame from base 1. Collaborating institutions collected whole blood in K2EDTA tubes following their own protocols. Collaborator samples were shipped for TCRbeta analysis as frozen whole blood, isolated PBMCs, or DNA extracted from either sample type. The immunoSEQ Assay, a bias-controlled multiplex PCR, was used to amplify TCRbeta CDR3 regions from genomic DNA. In the authors' own workflow: Within the assay, amplification of reference gene primers was used to estimate how many nucleated cells each sample contained. To quantify the absolute abundance of each unique TCRbeta CDR3 rearrangement, sequence reads were collapsed and filtered. Productive Simpson clonality was computed per sample as the square root of Simpson's diversity index over productive rearrangements. TCRdb stores this immuneACCESS table with in-frame sequences only. Part of the clones is absent; in the studies checked, under half of the shortfall reflects unresolved V genes, and no reason is known for the rest. V and J calls and clone size come straight from that table; D and trimming were deduced from the DNA. Within this sample are 45,000 to 65,000 clones, with over 75% of them counted one time only. 3.5% of the sample goes to the ten largest clones.

The origin of this receptor is a human donor in a cohort sampled during active COVID-19. The specimen was peripheral blood. Here the chain combines TRBV24-1 and TRBJ2-2; there is no confident call for the D gene. The DNA is as follows: TGTGCCACCAGTGCCCGACCAGGCACCGGGGAGCTGTTTTTT. This sequence encodes CATSARPGTGELFF.